The 8 T cell receptor beta chains presented below share a single source sample, sequenced in a study of T cells in Graves' hyperthyroidism and ophthalmopathy (dated by TCRdb to between 2018 and 2021). Receptor libraries were prepared by multiplex PCR. Reads for this sample came from an Illumina HiSeq 2000. The TCR beta CDR3 regions were amplified from the RNA transcripts. The first round of RT-PCR for the TCR CDR3 was performed with the HTBI primer set and the Qiagen OneStep RT-PCR kit. Using fastp at Q25 and MiXCR, TCRdb reprocessed the public reads and kept productive beta chains. Duplicate CDR3 protein sequences are folded into a single record with the most common DNA and genes. This sample gives hundreds of thousands of distinct CDR3 sequences in total; approximately 14% of them show up just once. In total, the top ten clones hold almost 8% of the sample. Sequenced: blood. The receptors stem from a woman aged 18-29 years with Graves' hyperthyroidism.

J is TRBJ1-1 and V is TRBV30, with no clear D. Per germline, CDR1 GTSNPN and CDR2 SVGIG (reference sequence). The CDR3 is made up of 10 amino acids. V lost 7 bases, J lost 4 bases, and 7 bases lay in between. CDR3 loop: CASPGTEAFF. The CDR3 DNA reads as TGTGCCTCCCCAGGCACTGAAGCTTTCTTT. The entire variable domain, with the rest obtained from reference TRBV30 and TRBJ1-1, is as follows: SQTIHQWPATLVQPVGSPLSLECTVEGTSNPNLYWYRQAAGRGLQLLFYSVGIGQISSEVPQNLSASRPQDRQFILSSKKLLLSDSGFYLCASPGTEAFFGQGTRLTVV.

This clonotype has only a few counts. The chain combines TRBV6-5 with TRBJ2-3; D possibly uses TRBD1 or TRBD2 (6 bases each). CDR3 length: 15 amino acids. The V gene lost 5 bases and the J gene lost 4 bases, with 16 bases spanning the gap. Germline loops: CDR1 MNHEY, CDR2 SVGAGI. CDR3 in amino acids: CASSLEGGRPDTQYF. Written as DNA, the CDR3 is TGTGCCAGCAGTCTCGAAGGGGGGCGCCCAGATACGCAGTATTTT.

The table lists this clonotype with many counts. The rearrangement links TRBV2 to TRBJ2-5, with 9 bases that match TRBD2. CDR1 SNHLY and CDR2 FYNNEI come from the germline V gene. This CDR3 region has 17 residues. The V gene end was trimmed by 4 bases and the J gene end by 5 bases; junction bases not matched to a gene: 14. DNA for the CDR3: TGTGCCAGCAGTGGGGGGCCTAGCGGGATCATCGGGGAGACCCAGTACTTC. Its protein is CASSGGPSGIIGETQYF. The full variable domain, completed using reference TRBV2 and TRBJ2-5, is EPEVTQTPSHQVTQMGQEVILRCVPISNHLYFYWYRQILGQKVEFLVSFYNNEISEKSEIFDDQFSVERPDGSNFTLKIRSTKLEDSAMYFCASSGGPSGIIGETQYFGPGTRLLVL.

This clonotype was counted ten times or more. Written as DNA, the CDR3 is TGTGCCAGCAGTTATCAGTCTCCGGGACAGGGGCCACACGAGCAGTACTTC. Translated, it gives CASSYQSPGQGPHEQYF. The V and J genes are TRBV6-5 and TRBJ2-7; 10 bases map to TRBD1. Germline CDR1 MNHEY, CDR2 SVGAGI. V was clipped by 3 bases and J by 5 bases; unmatched bases: 13. This CDR3 contains 17 residues.

The V gene is TRBV13, the J gene TRBJ2-7; weak D call: TRBD1 (6 bases). The V gene's germline CDR1 is PRHDT and CDR2 FYEKMQ (reference sequence). Trimming cost V 5 bases and J 7 bases, with 18 bases left between them. The CDR3 runs to 14 residues. CDR3 protein: CASSPRGGDGEQYF. CDR3 sequence (DNA): TGTGCCAGCAGCCCACGTGGGGGCGATGGGGAGCAGTACTTC.

This clonotype was seen ten or more times. The chain joins TRBV9 to TRBJ2-3; D is perhaps TRBD2 (7 bases). The germline V gene has CDR1 SGDLS and CDR2 YYNGEE. This CDR3 is built from 17 residues. The V end lost 0 bases, the J end lost 2 bases, and 16 bases lay between the germline ends. The CDR3 nucleotides read TGTGCCAGCAGCGTAGGTCTAGGAGGGGGGGCCACAGATACGCAGTATTTT. Protein sequence: CASSVGLGGGATDTQYF.

This clonotype has ten or more counts. V is TRBV7-8 and J is TRBJ1-2; no clear D. Germline values: CDR1 SGHVS, CDR2 FQNEAQ. The CDR3 has 16 amino acids. The V gene lost 5 bases and the J gene lost 2 bases, with 18 bases spanning the gap. CDR3 sequence: CASSPLPAPTNYGYTF. The CDR3 bases are TGTGCCAGCAGCCCCCTGCCCGCGCCTACCAACTATGGCTACACCTTC.

The sample holds many counts of this clonotype. V usage is TRBV13 and J usage is TRBJ2-3; no definite D call. V lost 3 bases, J lost 3 bases, and 4 bases lay in between. Per germline, CDR1 PRHDT and CDR2 FYEKMQ (reference sequence). This CDR3 has 12 residues. The DNA of the CDR3 is TGTGCCAGCAGCTTCCTTACAGATACGCAGTATTTT. Amino acid sequence: CASSFLTDTQYF.